This T cell receptor beta chain was captured in a study of shared clonotypes between healthy human individuals. General study results and limits: In general, naive subsets displayed greater estimated richness than memory subsets did.

The study ran the assay at deep level. The method was immunoSEQ multiplex PCR; TCRdb's version includes in-frame clones alone and lacks a portion of them. The sample has 2,100,000 or so clones; approximately 94% are singletons. As for this clone: As yet, its antigen is unknown.

CDR1 and CDR2 from the germline V gene are MDHEN and SYDVKM. J was trimmed by 2 bases and V by 2 bases; bases with no gene match: 5. This CDR3 is 15 amino acids long. A CD45RA-negative memory subset and a CD45RA+ naive subset were separated from the CD4+ cells. Sequenced: naive CD4+ T cells sorted from blood. Subset reported: CD45RA+ positively selected. The sequence was collected from a man between 18 and 35 years old in good health. This sequence joins TRBV28 and TRBJ1-2; TRBD1 aligns across 7 bases. CDR3 amino acids: CASSLPGTANYGYTF. The CDR3 region has the DNA TGTGCCAGCAGTTTACCCGGGACAGCCAACTATGGCTACACCTTC.